This TCR beta chain was sequenced for a study of blood T cell repertoires in COVID-19. Trimming cost V 4 bases and J 5 bases; bases outside gene matches: 3. The CDR3 runs to 13 residues. The V gene's germline CDR1 is SQVTM and CDR2 ANQGSEA. Generated by immunoSEQ multiplex PCR, the TCRdb table keeps only in-frame clones and is missing some. Here the sample spans about 140,000 clones, more than 85% being singletons. This receptor was identified in a human donor in a cohort sampled during active COVID-19. The sequencing sample was made of peripheral blood. The V call is TRBV29-1, the J call TRBJ2-2; 8 bases match TRBD1. CDR3 DNA: TGCAGCGTTGGGGACAGGTATACCGGGGAGCTGTTTTTT. Translation: CSVGDRYTGELFF.